This TCR beta chain stems from a study of cytomegalovirus exposure and HLA in healthy donors. Findings of the study overall: Fewer N-insertions (relative to the approximately 700-donor mean) were reportedly seen in an Asian-associated ancestry cluster in a later analysis. Among the CMV-associated chains, a few were confirmed in vitro as specific for CMV antigens. The authors later found HLA-associated TCR beta chains more clonally expanded than equally common others. An apparent linkage of common viral pathogens to several of the most significant clusters emerged in a later analysis.

Looked up from germline, CDR1 is LNHDA and CDR2 is SQIVND (reference sequence). V lost 3 bases and J 4 bases, leaving 13 bases between the germline ends. The CDR3 runs to 15 residues. Turning to this clone: Its antigen is not identified.

The PCR contained 60 Vbeta and 13 Jbeta primers. The method was immunoSEQ multiplex PCR; TCRdb's version includes in-frame clones alone and lacks a portion of them. The data hold under 200,000 clones, with roughly 74% observed a single time. The V and J genes are TRBV19 and TRBJ1-5; D not certain. The sample taken for sequencing was PBMCs. The TCR comes from a woman younger than 45 in good health and CMV-seronegative. For the CDR3, the DNA is TGTGCCAGTAGTATGCCCGGGAGGGTAAATCAGCCCCAGCATTTT. Protein: CASSMPGRVNQPQHF.